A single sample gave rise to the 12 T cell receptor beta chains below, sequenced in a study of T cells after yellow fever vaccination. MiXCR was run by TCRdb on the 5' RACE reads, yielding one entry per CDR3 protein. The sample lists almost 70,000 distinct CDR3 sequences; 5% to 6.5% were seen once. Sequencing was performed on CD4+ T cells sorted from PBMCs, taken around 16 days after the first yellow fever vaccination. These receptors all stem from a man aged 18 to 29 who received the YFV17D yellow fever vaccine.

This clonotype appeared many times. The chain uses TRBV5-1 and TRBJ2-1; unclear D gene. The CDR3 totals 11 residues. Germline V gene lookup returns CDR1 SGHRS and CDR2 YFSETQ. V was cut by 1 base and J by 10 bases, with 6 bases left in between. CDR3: CASSLIGEQFF. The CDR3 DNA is TGCGCCAGCAGCTTGATCGGCGAGCAGTTCTTC. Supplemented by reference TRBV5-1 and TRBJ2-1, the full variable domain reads KAGVTQTPRYLIKTRGQQVTLSCSPISGHRSVSWYQQTPGQGLQFLFEYFSETQRNKGNFPGRFSGRQFSNSRSEMNVSTLELGDSALYLCASSLIGEQFFGPGTRLTVL.

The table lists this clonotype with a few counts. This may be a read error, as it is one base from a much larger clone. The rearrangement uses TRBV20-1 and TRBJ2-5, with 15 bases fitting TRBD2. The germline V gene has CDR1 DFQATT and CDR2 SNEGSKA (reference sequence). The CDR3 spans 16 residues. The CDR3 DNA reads TGCTGTGCGGCGGGACTAGCGGGGGGACGCAATAAGGCCCAGTACTTC. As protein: CCAAGLAGGRNKAQYF.

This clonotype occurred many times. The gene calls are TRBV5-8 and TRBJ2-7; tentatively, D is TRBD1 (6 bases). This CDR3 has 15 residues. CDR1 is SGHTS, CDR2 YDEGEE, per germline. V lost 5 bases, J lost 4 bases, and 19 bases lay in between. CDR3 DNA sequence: TGTGCCAGCAGACCAGGGGTCGGGGCTTTGTACGAGCAGTACTTC. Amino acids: CASRPGVGALYEQYF.

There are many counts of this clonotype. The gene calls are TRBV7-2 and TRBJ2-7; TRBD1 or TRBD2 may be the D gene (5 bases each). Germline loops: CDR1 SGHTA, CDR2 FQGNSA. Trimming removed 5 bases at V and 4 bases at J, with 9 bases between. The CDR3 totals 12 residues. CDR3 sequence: CASSRDRYEQYV. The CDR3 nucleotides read TGTGCCAGCAGCCGGGACCGATACGAGCAGTACGTC.

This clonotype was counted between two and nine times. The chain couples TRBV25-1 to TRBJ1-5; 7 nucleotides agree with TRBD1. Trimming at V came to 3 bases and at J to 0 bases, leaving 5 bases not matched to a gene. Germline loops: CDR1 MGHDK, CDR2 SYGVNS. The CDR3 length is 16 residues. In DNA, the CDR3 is TGTGCCAGCAGTGATGGGCGACAGGGTAGCAATCAGCCCCAGCATTTT. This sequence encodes CASSDGRQGSNQPQHF.

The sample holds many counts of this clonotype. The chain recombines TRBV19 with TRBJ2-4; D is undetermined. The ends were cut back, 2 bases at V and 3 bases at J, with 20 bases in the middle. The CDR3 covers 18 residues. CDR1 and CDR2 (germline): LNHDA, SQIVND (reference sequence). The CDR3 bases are TGTGCCAGTAGTATAACCCTGACAACCTTATGGGTCAAAAACATTCAGTACTTC. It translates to CASSITLTTLWVKNIQYF.

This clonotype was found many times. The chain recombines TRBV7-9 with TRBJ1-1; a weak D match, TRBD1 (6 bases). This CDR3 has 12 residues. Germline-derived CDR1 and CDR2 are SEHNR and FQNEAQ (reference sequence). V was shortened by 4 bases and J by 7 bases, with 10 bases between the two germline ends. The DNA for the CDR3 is TGTGCCAGCAGCTCCCAGGGGCGTGAAGCTTTCTTT. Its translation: CASSSQGREAFF.

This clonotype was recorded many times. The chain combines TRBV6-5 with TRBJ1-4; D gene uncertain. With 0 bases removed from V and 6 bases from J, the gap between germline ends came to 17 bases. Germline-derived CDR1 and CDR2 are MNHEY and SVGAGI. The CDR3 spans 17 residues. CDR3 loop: CASSYSWSGGGYEKLFF. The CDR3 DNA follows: TGTGCCAGCAGTTACTCTTGGTCCGGTGGTGGTTATGAAAAACTGTTTTTT.

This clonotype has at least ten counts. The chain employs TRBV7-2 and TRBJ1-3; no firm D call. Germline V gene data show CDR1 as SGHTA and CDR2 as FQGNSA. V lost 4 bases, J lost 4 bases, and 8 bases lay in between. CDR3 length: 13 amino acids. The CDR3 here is CASSSSLGNTIYF. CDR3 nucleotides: TGTGCCAGCAGCTCCTCCTTGGGAAACACCATATATTTT.

The CDR3 region is CSAEGGAGNQPQHF. The CDR3, as DNA: TGCAGTGCCGAGGGGGGCGCGGGCAATCAGCCCCAGCATTTT. This chain connects TRBV20-1 to TRBJ1-5; perhaps TRBD1 as D (6 bases). There are 14 residues in the CDR3. CDR1 is DFQATT and CDR2 is SNEGSKA in the germline V gene (reference sequence). V shed 6 bases and J shed 2 bases, with 14 bases lying between them.

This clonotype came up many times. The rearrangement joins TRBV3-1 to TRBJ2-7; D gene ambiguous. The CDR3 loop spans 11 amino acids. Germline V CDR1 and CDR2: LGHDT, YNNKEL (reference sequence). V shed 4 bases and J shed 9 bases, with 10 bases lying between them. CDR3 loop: CASSRGSGQYF. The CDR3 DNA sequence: TGTGCCAGCAGCCGAGGCTCCGGGCAGTACTTC.

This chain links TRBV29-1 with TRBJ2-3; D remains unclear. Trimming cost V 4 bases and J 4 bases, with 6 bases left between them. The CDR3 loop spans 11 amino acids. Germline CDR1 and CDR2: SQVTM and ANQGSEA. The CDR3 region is CSVGRADTQYF. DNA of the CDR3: TGCAGCGTTGGGCGAGCAGATACGCAGTATTTT.